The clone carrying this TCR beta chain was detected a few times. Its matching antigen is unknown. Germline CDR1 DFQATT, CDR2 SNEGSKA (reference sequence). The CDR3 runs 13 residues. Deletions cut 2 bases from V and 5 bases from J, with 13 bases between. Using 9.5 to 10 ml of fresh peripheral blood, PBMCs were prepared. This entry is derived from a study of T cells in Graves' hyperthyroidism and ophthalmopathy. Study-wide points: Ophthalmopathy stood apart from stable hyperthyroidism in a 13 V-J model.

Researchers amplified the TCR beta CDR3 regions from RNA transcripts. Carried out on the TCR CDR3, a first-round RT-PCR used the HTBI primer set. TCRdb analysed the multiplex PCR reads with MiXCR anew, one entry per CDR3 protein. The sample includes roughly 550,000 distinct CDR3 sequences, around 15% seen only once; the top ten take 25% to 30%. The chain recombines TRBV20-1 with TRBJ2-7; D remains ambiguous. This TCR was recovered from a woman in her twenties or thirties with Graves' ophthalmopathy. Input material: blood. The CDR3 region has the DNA TGCAGTGCTAGAAGGGATGATCCCCACGAGCAGTACTTC. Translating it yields CSARRDDPHEQYF.